A selection of T cell receptor beta chains follows, all from one sample in a study of cytomegalovirus exposure and HLA in healthy donors. TCRdb keeps only in-frame clones here, not all; method: immunoSEQ multiplex PCR. The sample consists of approximately 180,000 clones, approximately 86% of them appearing once. The sequencing input was PBMCs. The receptor source for this set is a woman aged 18-35 years in good health and CMV-seronegative. The CDR3 runs from the conserved cysteine through the conserved F or W. The D gene is left open where the match is weak. Size is stated for part of the rows, as once, few or many counts, or as a class when the clone is expanded.

J gene: TRBJ2-3; D gene: -; clone size: -; V gene: TRBV27; CDR3 protein: CASSSGLTTDTQYF; CDR3 DNA: TGTGCCAGCAGTTCGGGACTGACCACAGATACGCAGTATTTT
J gene: TRBJ2-7; D gene: TRBD2; clone size: -; V gene: TRBV18; CDR3 protein: CASSPFQTSGENEQYF; CDR3 DNA: TGTGCCAGCTCACCGTTTCAGACTAGCGGGGAAAACGAGCAGTACTTC
J gene: TRBJ1-6; D gene: -; clone size: once; V gene: TRBV6-4; CDR3 protein: CASSLGRENSPLHF; CDR3 DNA: TGTGCCAGCAGCCTTGGGCGGGAGAATTCACCCCTCCACTTT
J gene: TRBJ1-2; D gene: TRBD1; clone size: -; V gene: TRBV27; CDR3 protein: CASSLTGTGGLPLF; CDR3 DNA: TGTGCCAGCAGTTTAACGGGGACAGGTGGATTACCCCTCTTC
J gene: TRBJ1-4; D gene: -; clone size: -; V gene: TRBV18; CDR3 protein: CASSPGRGAGTNEKLFF; CDR3 DNA: TGTGCCAGCTCACCCGGCAGGGGCGCGGGAACTAATGAAAAACTGTTTTTT
J gene: TRBJ2-2; D gene: -; clone size: few; V gene: TRBV10-1; CDR3 protein: CASSESARELFF; CDR3 DNA: TGCGCCAGCAGTGAGTCAGCCCGGGAGCTGTTTTTT
J gene: TRBJ1-2; D gene: -; clone size: -; V gene: TRBV5-6; CDR3 protein: CASSPGSTGIYF; CDR3 DNA: TGTGCCAGCAGCCCGGGGAGTACAGGGATATACTTC
J gene: TRBJ2-1; D gene: -; clone size: -; V gene: TRBV7-9; CDR3 protein: CASSLELGRINEQFF; CDR3 DNA: TGTGCCAGCAGCTTAGAATTAGGGAGAATCAATGAGCAGTTCTTC
J gene: TRBJ1-2; D gene: TRBD1; clone size: -; V gene: TRBV14; CDR3 protein: CASSQGFTGGYGYTF; CDR3 DNA: TGTGCCAGCAGCCAAGGTTTTACAGGGGGCTATGGCTACACCTTC
J gene: TRBJ2-5; D gene: -; clone size: -; V gene: TRBV9; CDR3 protein: CASSVDGKETQYF; CDR3 DNA: TGTGCCAGCAGCGTAGACGGGAAAGAGACCCAGTACTTC
J gene: TRBJ2-2; D gene: TRBD1; clone size: few; V gene: TRBV5-1; CDR3 protein: CASSPGQGVAGELFF; CDR3 DNA: TGCGCCAGCAGCCCGGGACAGGGTGTCGCCGGGGAGCTGTTTTTT
J gene: TRBJ1-2; D gene: -; clone size: -; V gene: TRBV28; CDR3 protein: CASSLNRAGYTF; CDR3 DNA: TGTGCCAGCAGTTTAAACAGGGCTGGCTACACCTTC
J gene: TRBJ2-1; D gene: TRBD2; clone size: -; V gene: TRBV27; CDR3 protein: CASSISGSTYNEQFF; CDR3 DNA: TGTGCCAGCAGTATTAGCGGGAGCACCTACAATGAGCAGTTCTTC
J gene: TRBJ1-2; D gene: TRBD1; clone size: -; V gene: TRBV14; CDR3 protein: CASSQDLQGNGYTF; CDR3 DNA: TGTGCCAGCAGCCAAGATCTACAGGGGAACGGCTACACCTTC
J gene: TRBJ2-2; D gene: TRBD1; clone size: -; V gene: TRBV4-3; CDR3 protein: CASSQLDRGNTGELFF; CDR3 DNA: TGCGCCAGCAGCCAGTTAGACAGGGGGAACACCGGGGAGCTGTTTTTT